This T cell receptor (beta chain) was captured by sequencing in a study of naive and memory T cell subsets (dated by TCRdb to the late 2010s). Describing the broader study: An open-source, UMI-based TCR alpha and beta sequencing pipeline was applied to sorted naive and memory peripheral blood T cell subsets. The functional CMV T cell responses agreed completely with IgG serology results. RNA was DNase-treated and reverse transcribed with TCR constant-region primers, mostly using SuperScript III. Results the study describes overall, beyond this receptor: Gini index rose and Shannon and inverse Simpson diversity fell from naive through CM, EM and EMRA in both CD4 and CD8 cells. RNA-based TCR counts may be affected by expression changes linked to T cell activation and differentiation. The abundance of TCRs followed a power law with an exponent that differed between naive and memory subsets yet stayed consistent across the three individuals. Clonotypes were defined as single alpha or beta chain sequences, not paired alpha/beta receptors. Following error correction, more than 90% of naive TCR sequences occurred only once, which made naive abundance distributions much steeper than those of memory subsets. No ground truth was available to validate the repertoire findings for the naive and memory subsets.

From the second PCR step on, the TCR alpha and beta chain libraries were amplified in separate reactions. CMV status of each donor was established by measuring IFNgamma production from CD4+ T cells after fresh PBMCs were stimulated overnight with CMV viral lysate. Using Miltenyi beads, CD4 T cells were first positively selected, and CD8 T cells were then positively selected from the CD4-negative fraction. Cells were stained for CD3, CD4, CD8, CD45RA, CD27 and a live/dead dye and were sorted on a BD Aria II into four subsets based on CD45RA and CD27. Three healthy volunteers provided blood, and each donor's sample was split into CD4 and CD8 T cells and then further divided into four differentiation subsets. Roughly 120 ml of peripheral blood was collected from each donor, and PBMC were isolated from the blood using Ficoll-Paque PLUS density-gradient centrifugation. Sorted cells were lysed in RLT buffer, after which RNA was extracted using a Qiagen RNeasy kit and stored at -80 degrees C.

The receptor library was made with UMI-ligation and nested PCR. To cover both TRBC1 and TRBC2, the beta constant-region primer consisted of an equimolar mix of two oligonucleotides. The ligated cDNA went through four rounds of PCR with nested alpha and beta constant-region primers together with the SP2 primer. A single-stranded oligonucleotide bearing the SP2 primer plus a 12-nucleotide UMI was ligated onto the 3' end of the cDNA by T4 RNA ligase 1. Incubation of the ligation reaction lasted about 18-25 hours at 16 degrees C. To avoid over-amplification, PCR2 was usually performed as a SYBR Green qPCR and halted once a predetermined threshold was reached. Apart from the first purification, every purification step used Agencourt AMPure XP magnetic beads. Library amounts were measured by Qubit and library quality was assessed on a TapeStation, where the main peak was expected at around 650 bp. Sequencing of the pooled libraries was done on an Illumina MiSeq using v2 2x251 paired-end kits, which typically yielded roughly 0.95-2.3 million reads per sample. Each sample's library went into the pool at roughly 4 nM, and roughly 5-7.5% PhiX was added to help with cluster recognition. Per the source publication's procedure: Decombinator assigned V and J genes to Demultiplexor-processed FASTQ reads by tag matching, allowing a single base-pair mismatch. By using UMIs, Collapsinator corrected both sequencing errors and the frequency errors caused by PCR heterogeneity. CDR3Translator translated TCRs and extracted CDR3s from the conserved cysteine to the FGXG phenylalanine, flagging non-productive sequences. Gini, Shannon entropy and inverse Simpson indices were calculated on repertoires subsampled to equal numbers of UMI-defined TCRs. Within the linear range, a power law was fitted to clonotype abundance distributions using maximum likelihood. Similar UMI counts, unique TCR numbers and clonal distributions were obtained with the pipeline and with MIGEC on one naive CD8 sample. Repertoires were searched for around 7,000 CMV-associated CDR3 sequences compiled from VDJdb and a published dataset. Using fastp at Q25 and MiXCR, TCRdb reprocessed the public reads and kept productive beta chains. Each CDR3 protein appears once, grouped with its most common genes and DNA. TCRdb, not the authors, supplied the V and J calls. For this sample the table gives 15,000 to 20,000 distinct CDR3 sequences, of which 8% to 9.5% were detected only once. Of the sample, under 25% falls within the top ten clones.

Worth noting for this clonotype: Its recognized antigen is unknown. Per-base qualities were not stored, and no clone one base away is much larger.

In the germline V gene, CDR1 corresponds to SGHTA and CDR2 to FQGNSA. Measured from the cysteine to the phenylalanine, the CDR3 is 13 residues long. Here the CDR3 DNA is all that survives: 39 bases in frame from base 1. V is pruned by 5 bases and J by 6 bases, leaving 7 bases of the junction without a gene match. The sequence came from a human donor in good health. Sample: central memory CD8+ T cells from blood. Read against the paper, the sample's cell subset or site label means: central memory, CD45RA- CD27+. The chain joins TRBV7-2 to TRBJ2-7, with 7 junctional bases fitting TRBD2. This receptor has the CDR3 CASSPSPSGEQYF. The nucleotide sequence reads TGTGCCAGCAGCCCCTCCCCTAGCGGCGAGCAGTACTTC. The full variable domain, with segments outside the CDR3 supplied by the reference TRBV7-2 and TRBJ2-7 proteins, appears as GAGVSQSPSNKVTEKGKDVELRCDPISGHTALYWYRQSLGQGLEFLIYFQGNSAPDKSGLPSDRFSAERTGGSVSTLTIQRTQQEDSAVYLCASSPSPSGEQYFGPGTRLTVT.